This T cell receptor beta chain derives from a study of shared clonotypes between healthy human individuals. There are 14 residues in the CDR3. Germline loops: CDR1 SGHRS, CDR2 YFSETQ. Trimming shortened V by 0 bases and J by 5 bases, and 12 bases separated the two germline ends. Here immunoSEQ multiplex PCR was the method, and the copy in TCRdb shows in-frame clones only, minus some. The sample contains 550,000 to 800,000 clones, around 91% of which appear only once. This chain uses TRBV5-1 with TRBJ2-7; maybe TRBD2 (6 bases). The receptor's source is a young man in good health. Some clones in this sample may be carry-over from other donors' samples. Input material: memory CD8+ T cells from PBMCs. The subset denotes: CD45RO+ cells pooled with CCR7-negative TemRA cells. CDR3 residues: CASSLGRAVNEQYF. For the CDR3, the DNA is TGCGCCAGCAGCTTGGGGAGGGCGGTCAACGAGCAGTACTTC.